The next 20 T cell receptor beta chains were all read from a single sample in a study of blood T cell repertoires in COVID-19. Repertoires were generated with immunoSEQ multiplex PCR, while TCRdb's copy carries only in-frame clones and drops some. Of approximately 250,000 clones listed, roughly nine tenths are singletons. Sequences were obtained from peripheral blood. Source of these receptors: a man between 40 and 49 years old with active or convalescent COVID-19.

CDR3 loop: CASSLSGTSGRNEQFF. The CDR3 region has the DNA TGTGCCAGCAGTTTATCCGGGACTAGCGGGAGGAATGAGCAGTTCTTC. The chain is built from TRBV27 and TRBJ2-1, with 15 bases identical to TRBD2. V trimming: 0 bases; J trimming: 7 bases; junction bases outside the gene matches: 1. The CDR3 extends over 16 amino acids. In germline, CDR1 is MNHEY, CDR2 SMNVEV (reference sequence).

This CDR3 is CASSDLAEDYEQYF. The CDR3, as DNA: TGTGCCAGCAGTGACCTAGCGGAGGACTACGAGCAGTACTTC. The chain is built from TRBV25-1 and TRBJ2-7, with TRBD2 matching over 7 bases. The CDR3 runs 14 residues. Germline V gene lookup returns CDR1 MGHDK and CDR2 SYGVNS. The ends lost 3 bases at V and 3 bases at J; junction bases unmatched: 5.

The sample holds one count of this clone. The chain carries TRBV24-1 and TRBJ2-2; a possible D gene is TRBD1 (7 bases). The CDR3 is 14 amino acids. V gave up 7 bases and J gave up 5 bases, with 13 bases separating them. Germline lookup yields CDR1 KGHDR and CDR2 SFDVKD. The DNA of the CDR3 is TGTGCCACCAGGCAGGGGGAGGCTACCGGGGAGCTGTTTTTT. Its translation is CATRQGEATGELFF.

With respect to this clone: A read error may account for a junction end that differs from germline. The chain recombines TRBV7-7 with TRBJ2-5; 7 nucleotides match TRBD2. This CDR3 region has 13 residues. Per germline, CDR1 SSHAT and CDR2 FNYEAQ (reference sequence). CDR3 sequence: CASSWGGGETQYF. The DNA for the CDR3 is TGTGCTAGCAGCTGGGGGGGAGGAGAGACCCAGTACTTC.

This clone was found once. The V and J genes are TRBV14 and TRBJ2-7; maybe TRBD1 (6 bases). The CDR3 runs to 13 residues. The germline CDR1 and CDR2 sequences are SGHDN and FVKESK. V was trimmed by 3 bases and J by 1 base, leaving 7 bases between them. The CDR3 here is CASSQTGSYEQYF. The CDR3 DNA sequence: TGTGCCAGCAGCCAGACAGGATCCTACGAGCAGTACTTC.

The chain is built from TRBV21-1 and TRBJ2-7; the table gives TRBD2 as D, unverified against the DNA. TRBV21-1 is termed a pseudogene. CDR3 size: 15 residues. In DNA, the CDR3 is TGTGCCAGCAGCAAAGCAAAGCGGGAGCGAGACGAGCAGTACTTC. It specifies CASSKAKRERDEQYF.

The chain couples TRBV5-6 to TRBJ2-7; 14 bases align to TRBD2. V lost 0 bases and J lost 13; bases outside the gene matches: 6. The germline CDR1 and CDR2 sequences are SGHDT and YYEEEE. The CDR3 extends over 14 amino acids. CDR3 sequence: CASSLGLAGGLSYF. In DNA, the CDR3 is TGTGCCAGCAGCTTGGGACTAGCGGGGGGGCTCTCCTACTTC.

CDR3 sequence (DNA): TGTGCCAGTAGGAAAGACAGGGGGAAAGGCTACACCTTC. It yields the protein CASRKDRGKGYTF. The chain links TRBV19 to TRBJ1-2, with 9 bases matching TRBD1. V shed 6 bases, J shed 8 bases, and the junction held 7 bases outside the gene matches. This CDR3 comprises 13 residues. Germline V gene lookup returns CDR1 LNHDA and CDR2 SQIVND (reference sequence).

The chain couples TRBV6-5 to TRBJ2-2; D not resolved. This CDR3 contains 12 residues. The germline V gene encodes CDR1 MNHEY and CDR2 SVGAGI. Trimming stripped 7 bases from V and 1 base from J, with 4 bases between. CDR3 in DNA: TGTGCCAGCATCATGAACACCGGGGAGCTGTTTTTT. Protein: CASIMNTGELFF.

The J gene is TRBJ1-4, the V gene TRBV3-1 (or the pseudogene TRBV3-2), with TRBD1 identical over 9 bases. Germline CDR1 and CDR2: LGHDT and YNNKEL (reference sequence). This CDR3 has 16 amino acids. The V and J ends lost 5 bases and 8 bases, in that order; junction bases with no gene match: 12. The DNA for the CDR3 is TGTGCCAGCAGCAGACCTTCGACAGGGGGGGGAGAAAAACTGTTTTTT. This gives the protein CASSRPSTGGGEKLFF.

The gene calls are TRBV19 and TRBJ2-1; perhaps TRBD2 as D (6 bases). Trimming took off 4 bases at V and 8 bases at J, with 18 bases between the two ends. CDR1 and CDR2 (germline): LNHDA, SQIVND (reference sequence). The CDR3 is made up of 15 amino acids. DNA of the CDR3: TGTGCCAGTAGTAGACTAGGGGCAGTGGTCGATGAGCAGTTCTTC. This encodes CASSRLGAVVDEQFF.

This clone was counted a single time. The CDR3 region is CAISFGTGLRNTIYF. The CDR3 region has the DNA TGTGCCATCAGTTTCGGGACAGGCTTGCGAAACACCATATATTTT. The rearrangement links TRBV10-3 to TRBJ1-3; 8 bases line up with TRBD1. Germline CDR1 reads ENHRY; CDR2 reads SYGVKD. The CDR3 has 15 amino acids. Trimming removed 5 bases from V and 5 bases from J; junction bases left unmatched: 8.

The V call is TRBV28, the J call TRBJ1-4; 10 bases map to TRBD1. Germline V gene lookup returns CDR1 MDHEN and CDR2 SYDVKM. Losses at the gene ends were 3 bases for V and 3 bases for J; bases not matched to a gene: 4. This CDR3 is built from 16 residues. The CDR3 DNA reads as TGTGCCAGCAGTTTGGGGACAGGGGCCGCTAATGAAAAACTGTTTTTT. Translation gives CASSLGTGAANEKLFF. Complete variable domain (other parts from reference TRBV28 and TRBJ1-4): DVKVTQSSRYLVKRTGEKVFLECVQDMDHENMFWYRQDPGLGLRLIYFSYDVKMKEKGDIPEGYSVSREKKERFSLILESASTNQTSMYLCASSLGTGAANEKLFFGSGTQLSVL.

The chain combines TRBV2 with TRBJ2-1; TRBD2 agrees at 10 bases. The CDR3 contains 15 residues. The trim removed 10 bases at V and 9 bases at J, leaving 15 bases unmatched. Per the germline V gene, CDR1 is SNHLY and CDR2 is FYNNEI. The CDR3 coding sequence is TGTGCCAAAGAGACCGGGACTAGCGATGTCGGTGAGCAGTTCTTC. Its protein product is CAKETGTSDVGEQFF.

This clone came up once. The rearrangement uses TRBV18 and TRBJ1-1, with D possibly matching TRBD1 (6 bases). The CDR3 length is 17 residues. Trimming removed 3 bases from V and 3 bases from J, with 20 bases in between. Germline V lookup: CDR1 KGHSH, CDR2 LQKENI. In nucleotides, the CDR3 is TGTGCCAGCTCACCGCCAAACAGGGTCGTAGGGGACACTGAAGCTTTCTTT. Amino acids: CASSPPNRVVGDTEAFF.

This sequence joins TRBV10-3 and TRBJ2-7, with D perhaps TRBD1 (6 bases). The germline gives CDR1 ENHRY, CDR2 SYGVKD. CDR3 length equals 12 residues. V shed 4 bases and J shed 3 bases, with 7 bases lying between them. CDR3 protein: CAISVDSYEQYF. DNA for the CDR3: TGTGCCATCAGTGTGGACAGCTACGAGCAGTACTTC.

The rearrangement uses TRBV6-5 and TRBJ1-2; no clear D. The V end was cut by 0 bases, the J end by 3 bases, with 8 bases between. Germline V lookup: CDR1 MNHEY, CDR2 SVGAGI. This CDR3 is 14 amino acids long. The CDR3 DNA reads TGTGCCAGCAGTTACTCCAACAACGACTATGGCTACACCTTC. It specifies CASSYSNNDYGYTF.

The V call is TRBV7-9, the J call TRBJ2-1; weak D call: TRBD1 (5 bases). Germline V gene data show CDR1 as SEHNR and CDR2 as FQNEAQ (reference sequence). V was cut by 1 base and J by 0 bases, with 19 bases left in between. This CDR3 spans 19 amino acids. CDR3 amino acids: CASSLGGDSLDFSYNEQFF. CDR3 sequence (DNA): TGTGCCAGCAGCTTAGGGGGCGACTCCCTAGATTTCTCCTACAATGAGCAGTTCTTC.

This rearrangement joins TRBV27 to TRBJ1-1; 12 bases map to TRBD1. The CDR3 length is 16 residues. With V trimmed by 2 bases and J by 1 base, 2 bases remained unmatched. Germline loops: CDR1 MNHEY, CDR2 SMNVEV (reference sequence). In nucleotides, the CDR3 is TGTGCCAGCAGTTTAGGGGACAGGGGGCGGAACACTGAAGCTTTCTTT. Protein sequence: CASSLGDRGRNTEAFF.

This chain uses TRBV29-1 with TRBJ2-1; TRBD2 aligns across 9 bases. The germline CDR1 and CDR2 sequences are SQVTM and ANQGSEA. The CDR3 consists of 15 residues. Trimming at V came to 8 bases and at J to 9 bases, leaving 17 bases not matched to a gene. The CDR3 reads CSSDASSGVLPEQFF. CDR3 DNA sequence: TGCAGCTCTGACGCCTCTAGCGGGGTGCTTCCTGAGCAGTTCTTC.